A single sample is the source of the 25 T cell receptor beta chains below, sequenced in a study of patients and donors after allogeneic stem cell transplantation. TCRdb redid the calling of the RT-PCR reads with MiXCR, one entry per CDR3 protein. The sample holds approximately 430,000 distinct CDR3 sequences, 16% seen once. Sequencing was performed on blood, either unsorted or a sorted T cell fraction (not recorded which). Source of these receptors: a human donor who was either an allogeneic HSCT recipient or a stem cell or donor lymphocyte infusion donor (not recorded which). It is not recorded whose cells these are; they may come from a transplant donor.

The rearrangement uses TRBV9 and TRBJ2-1; D gene unclear. Germline V gives CDR1 SGDLS, CDR2 YYNGEE. The CDR3 totals 12 residues. V was clipped by 7 bases and J by 7 bases, with 12 bases between them. CDR3 in amino acids: CASGELVNEQFF. CDR3 sequence (DNA): TGTGCCAGCGGGGAATTAGTTAATGAGCAGTTCTTC.

The genes are TRBV4-1 and TRBJ2-5; 7 bases fit TRBD2. Germline V gene data show CDR1 as MGHRA and CDR2 as YSYEKL. V was pared by 1 base and J by 5 bases, with 4 bases of the junction left unmatched. There are 14 residues in the CDR3. The CDR3, as DNA: TGCGCCAGCAGCCAAGTAGCGGGTTGGGAGACCCAGTACTTC. Its protein product is CASSQVAGWETQYF.

The table lists this clonotype with many counts. CDR3 sequence: CASSPSGSSYNEQFF. In nucleotides, the CDR3 is TGCGCCAGCAGCCCTAGCGGGAGCTCCTACAATGAGCAGTTCTTC. The chain has TRBV5-1 and TRBJ2-1; 10 nucleotides agree with TRBD2. This CDR3 is 15 amino acids long. V shed 4 bases, J shed 0 bases, and the junction held 1 base outside the gene matches. The germline gives CDR1 SGHRS, CDR2 YFSETQ. Combining the CDR3 with reference TRBV5-1 and TRBJ2-1 gives the whole variable domain KAGVTQTPRYLIKTRGQQVTLSCSPISGHRSVSWYQQTPGQGLQFLFEYFSETQRNKGNFPGRFSGRQFSNSRSEMNVSTLELGDSALYLCASSPSGSSYNEQFFGPGTRLTVL.

The chain is built from TRBV3-1 and TRBJ1-4; unclear D gene. The CDR3 is 13 amino acids. Germline V gene lookup returns CDR1 LGHDT and CDR2 YNNKEL (reference sequence). V was pared by 1 base and J by 4 bases, with 4 bases between. This CDR3 reads CASSQVINEKLFF. The CDR3 nucleotides are TGTGCCAGCAGCCAAGTCATTAATGAAAAACTGTTTTTT.

The chain couples TRBV29-1 to TRBJ1-2, with TRBD1 as a possible D gene (5 bases). Per the germline V gene, CDR1 is SQVTM and CDR2 is ANQGSEA. CDR3 length equals 13 residues. Trimming removed 3 bases at V and 4 bases at J, with 12 bases between. Written as DNA, the CDR3 is TGCAGCGTTGATGGGACGCGGACCTATGGCTACACCTTC. Translated: CSVDGTRTYGYTF.

The chain carries TRBV6-1 and TRBJ1-5; 11 bases are shared with TRBD1. Trimming at V came to 8 bases and at J to 6 bases, leaving 3 bases not matched to a gene. The CDR3 is 13 amino acids. From germline, CDR1 is MNHNS and CDR2 SASEGT. The CDR3 DNA reads TGTGCCAGCCGGGACAGGGGGAGTCAGCCCCAGCATTTT. Translating it yields CASRDRGSQPQHF.

Only a few counts were recorded for this clonotype. CDR3 protein: CASSNNRGRVKNIQYF. The DNA of the CDR3 is TGTGCCAGCAGTAACAACAGGGGGCGAGTCAAAAACATTCAGTACTTC. This chain links TRBV11-1 with TRBJ2-4, with TRBD1 identical over 9 bases. The V segment lost 6 bases and the J segment 3 bases; nucleotides outside the gene matches: 9. The V gene's germline CDR1 is SGHAT and CDR2 FQDESV (reference sequence). The CDR3 runs to 16 residues. Variable domain in full (rest from reference TRBV11-1 and TRBJ2-4): EAEVAQSPRYKITEKSQAVAFWCDPISGHATLYWYRQILGQGPELLVQFQDESVVDDSQLPKDRFSAERLKGVDSTLKIQPAELGDSAMYLCASSNNRGRVKNIQYFGAGTRLSVL.

This clonotype showed up just a few times. The gene calls are TRBV6-5 and TRBJ1-1, with TRBD1 as a possible D gene (6 bases). CDR1 is MNHEY and CDR2 is SVGAGI in the germline V gene. The CDR3 has 16 amino acids. V was cut by 0 bases and J by 7 bases, with 18 bases left in between. This CDR3 is CASSYSGGGRMGEAFF. The CDR3 DNA is TGTGCCAGCAGTTACTCCGGGGGGGGGCGCATGGGTGAAGCTTTCTTT.

The J gene is TRBJ2-3, the V gene TRBV25-1; weak D call: TRBD2 (6 bases). V lost 3 bases to trimming and J lost 5 bases, with 15 bases between them. Looked up from germline, CDR1 is MGHDK and CDR2 is SYGVNS. The CDR3 consists of 15 residues. The CDR3 loop reads CASSEFLWGEDTQYF. CDR3 DNA: TGTGCCAGCAGTGAGTTCTTGTGGGGGGAAGATACGCAGTATTTT.

This rearrangement joins TRBV15 to TRBJ2-7, with 8 bases fitting TRBD1. V shed 0 bases and J 6 bases; nucleotides not matched to a gene: 10. The CDR3 is made up of 16 amino acids. Germline CDR1 LNHNV, CDR2 YYDKDF (reference sequence). For the CDR3, the DNA is TGTGCCACCAGCAGAGATCTCAGGGGGCATGGGGCCGAGCAGTACTTC. It translates to CATSRDLRGHGAEQYF.

V and J are TRBV12-3 or TRBV12-4 and TRBJ1-2; D gene uncertain. The length of the CDR3 is 14 residues. V dropped 1 base and J dropped 8 bases, with 14 bases sitting between them. This CDR3 reads CASSLVSGRKGYTF. The CDR3, as DNA: TGTGCCAGCAGTTTAGTGTCTGGGAGAAAGGGCTACACCTTC.

The rearrangement uses TRBV30 and TRBJ1-1, with a weak D call TRBD1 (5 bases). Per germline, CDR1 GTSNPN and CDR2 SVGIG (reference sequence). Trimming took off 8 bases at V and 6 bases at J, with 16 bases between the two ends. The length of the CDR3 is 12 residues. CDR3 region: CALGGEGSEAFF. CDR3 nucleotides: TGTGCCCTTGGAGGTGAGGGGTCTGAAGCTTTCTTT.

CDR3 sequence: CASRTDGRGTEAFF. In DNA form, the CDR3 reads TGTGCCAGCAGGACGGACGGTCGGGGCACTGAAGCTTTCTTT. The genes are TRBV6-1 and TRBJ1-1; no clear D. The CDR3 has 14 amino acids. The germline CDR1 and CDR2 sequences are MNHNS and SASEGT. Trimming cost V 6 bases and J 4 bases, with 15 bases left between them.

This clonotype appeared a few times. The chain employs TRBV11-3 and TRBJ1-1; 11 bases fit TRBD1. V lost 4 bases, J lost 5 bases, and 6 bases stayed unmatched. The CDR3 runs to 15 residues. The V gene's germline CDR1 is SGHNT and CDR2 YENEEA. The CDR3 sequence is CASSWTGGKGTEAFF. The CDR3 nucleotides read TGTGCCAGCAGCTGGACAGGGGGCAAAGGGACTGAAGCTTTCTTT.

The chain recombines TRBV29-1 with TRBJ1-4; TRBD1 aligns across 7 bases. V lost 7 bases, J lost 6 bases, and 8 bases stayed unmatched. The CDR3 loop spans 13 amino acids. The germline CDR1 and CDR2 sequences are SQVTM and ANQGSEA. The CDR3 nucleotides read TGCAGCGCCCGGGACAGACTCTATGAAAAACTGTTTTTT. It is translated as CSARDRLYEKLFF.

This clonotype occurred a few times. The genes are TRBV7-9 and TRBJ1-3; D gene uncertain. Trimming pared 4 bases from V and 5 bases from J, leaving 12 bases between. CDR1 SEHNR and CDR2 FQNEAQ come from the germline V gene (reference sequence). The CDR3 consists of 14 residues. This CDR3 is CASSSGPLRNTIYF. In DNA form, the CDR3 reads TGTGCCAGCAGCTCCGGGCCCCTCCGAAACACCATATATTTT.

There are a few counts of this clonotype. The chain employs TRBV10-3 and TRBJ2-7; D call uncertain. Germline V lookup: CDR1 ENHRY, CDR2 SYGVKD. Trimming removed 11 bases from V and 0 bases from J, with 14 bases in between. This CDR3 region has 13 residues. In DNA, the CDR3 is TGTGCCTCGAGTAAGGAGAGCTCCTACGAGCAGTACTTC. Translated: CASSKESSYEQYF.

The sample holds a few counts of this clonotype. The chain carries TRBV7-2 and TRBJ1-2, with TRBD1 matching 11 bases. This CDR3 is 16 amino acids long. Germline lookup yields CDR1 SGHTA and CDR2 FQGNSA. After removal of 7 bases from V and 5 bases from J, the junction contained 12 bases not matched to a gene. CDR3 nucleotides: TGTGCCAGCATCCAGGACAGGGGGCGCCCCTCTTATGGCTACACCTTC. Translation gives CASIQDRGRPSYGYTF.

This clonotype occurred a few times. The J gene is TRBJ2-3, the V gene TRBV30; either TRBD1 or TRBD2 may fit D (5 bases each). Trimming pared 0 bases from V and 3 bases from J, leaving 16 bases between. Germline CDR1 and CDR2: GTSNPN and SVGIG (reference sequence). The CDR3 runs 16 residues. CDR3 in DNA: TGTGCCTGGAGTGTACGAGGGACCCAGAGGACAGATACGCAGTATTTT. Its protein product is CAWSVRGTQRTDTQYF.

The J gene is TRBJ2-3, the V gene TRBV24-1; D not certain. The CDR3 extends over 13 amino acids. CDR1 is KGHDR and CDR2 is SFDVKD in the germline V gene. The V gene lost 2 bases and the J gene lost 5 bases, with 7 bases spanning the gap. The DNA for the CDR3 is TGTGCCACCAGTGATTCGGTGTTAGATACGCAGTATTTT. Amino acid sequence: CATSDSVLDTQYF.

The V and J genes are TRBV6-2 or TRBV6-3 and TRBJ2-1; D not certain. CDR1 and CDR2 (germline): MNHEY, SVGEGT. The CDR3 is 13 amino acids. V was pared by 7 bases and J by 9 bases, with 16 bases between. CDR3: CASTESSSSEQFF. CDR3 DNA: TGTGCCAGCACTGAGTCCTCTTCATCTGAGCAGTTCTTC.

The chain couples TRBV6-1 to TRBJ2-7; 7 bases are shared with TRBD2. This CDR3 has 17 residues. Trimming cost V 6 bases and J 6 bases; bases outside gene matches: 20. Germline CDR1 is MNHNS and CDR2 is SASEGT. The CDR3 bases are TGTGCCAGCAGCCTCCCTCTTGGGCGGGGGATCCCGGGCGAGCAGTACTTC. This translates into CASSLPLGRGIPGEQYF.

A few counts support this clonotype. This chain connects TRBV4-1 to TRBJ1-2, with D maybe TRBD1 (5 bases). Germline lookup yields CDR1 MGHRA and CDR2 YSYEKL. The V end was cut by 1 base, the J end by 4 bases, with 13 bases between. This CDR3 comprises 15 residues. The CDR3, as DNA: TGCGCCAGCAGCCAAGGAGGGGCAGGGCCCTATGGCTACACCTTC. It specifies CASSQGGAGPYGYTF.

This clonotype was found a few times. The V gene is TRBV7-2, the J gene TRBJ2-3, with a weak D call TRBD1 (5 bases). Germline V gene data show CDR1 as SGHTA and CDR2 as FQGNSA. V was pared by 2 bases and J by 3 bases, with 9 bases between. The CDR3 is 14 amino acids. The CDR3 nucleotides read TGTGCCAGCAGCTTAAGGGCAGGGACAGATACGCAGTATTTT. It codes for CASSLRAGTDTQYF.

This clonotype was detected a few times. The chain uses TRBV7-8 and TRBJ2-7, with 13 bases matching TRBD2. Trimming at V came to 2 bases and at J to 7 bases, leaving 8 bases not matched to a gene. Germline V gives CDR1 SGHVS, CDR2 FQNEAQ. The CDR3 sequence is 16 residues long. The DNA for the CDR3 is TGTGCCAGCAGCTTACTCGGACTAGCGGGAGTAGAAGAGCAGTACTTC. Translation gives CASSLLGLAGVEEQYF.